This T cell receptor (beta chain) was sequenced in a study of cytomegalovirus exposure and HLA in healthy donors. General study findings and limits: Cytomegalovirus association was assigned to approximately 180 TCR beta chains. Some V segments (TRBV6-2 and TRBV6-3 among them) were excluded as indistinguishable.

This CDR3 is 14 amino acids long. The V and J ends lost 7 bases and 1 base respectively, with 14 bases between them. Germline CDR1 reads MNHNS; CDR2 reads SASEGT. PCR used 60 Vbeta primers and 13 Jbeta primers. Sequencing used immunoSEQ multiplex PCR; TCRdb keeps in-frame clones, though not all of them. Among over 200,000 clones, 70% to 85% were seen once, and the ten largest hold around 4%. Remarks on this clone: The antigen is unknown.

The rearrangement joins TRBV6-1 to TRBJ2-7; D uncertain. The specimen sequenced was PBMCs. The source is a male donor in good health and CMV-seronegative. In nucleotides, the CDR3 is TGTGCCAGCACCAATCCAACCGGGTCCTACGAGCAGTACTTC. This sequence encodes CASTNPTGSYEQYF.